One T cell receptor beta chain is described in this entry. In the study's own analysis: Reference gene primer amplification in the assay estimated nucleated cell counts. TCRdb's table, derived via immunoSEQ multiplex PCR, lists solely in-frame clones and lacks some. Clonal size and the V and J genes are those of that table, whereas D and trimming came from the DNA. Of tens of thousands of clones in the sample, about 73% were seen once. This entry belongs to a study of blood T cell repertoires in COVID-19. As for the study in general: COVID-19 samples, acute and convalescent, were from the United States, Italy and Spain. In each case, the material was cDNA or gDNA derived from T cells, B-cell-depleted T cells, or PBMCs.

Germline lookup yields CDR1 MNHEY and CDR2 SMNVEV (reference sequence). The CDR3 consists of 15 residues. V was pared by 6 bases and J by 1 base, with 12 bases between. Sequencing used peripheral blood. The receptor was isolated from a woman aged 70-85 years with acute or convalescent COVID-19. This sequence joins TRBV27 and TRBJ2-2, with D tentatively TRBD2 (7 bases). In nucleotides, the CDR3 is TGTGCCAGCAGAAGGGGGGGGCTGAACACCGGGGAGCTGTTTTTT. Translating gives CASRRGGLNTGELFF.